These T cell receptor beta chains were read from a single sample in a study of cytomegalovirus exposure and HLA in healthy donors. Clones were read by immunoSEQ multiplex PCR, and TCRdb kept only the in-frame ones, dropping some. The repertoire has 150,000 to 200,000 clones, under 85% of them found once; the top ten carry 2% to 2.5%. The sample consisted of PBMCs. The receptors originated from a human donor in good health. Both conserved end residues are part of each CDR3. Each record gives: V gene, J gene, CDR3 protein.

>TRBV19|TRBJ1-5
CASSIWRGGGGQPQHF
>TRBV30|TRBJ2-7
CAWSPAGTQGHEQYF
>TRBV7-9|TRBJ1-1
CASSLRSGKIAEAFF
>TRBV6-1|TRBJ1-2
CATAYREGYGYTF
>TRBV27|TRBJ2-3
CASSYLGGSTDTQYF
>TRBV4-1|TRBJ2-3
CASSQKGASTDTQYF
>TRBV19|TRBJ1-6
CASSTGQEHSPLHF
>TRBV4-1|TRBJ2-5
CASSPQGAEVETQYF
>TRBV7-8|TRBJ2-7
CASSLAGAGEQYF
>TRBV4-2|TRBJ2-1
CASSQDGREALYEQFF
>TRBV5-6|TRBJ2-1
CASSLGTHNEQFF
>TRBV2|TRBJ1-5
CASSVWTGENQPQHF
>TRBV5-6|TRBJ1-1
CASSSTGSSPDTEAFF
>TRBV13|TRBJ1-1
CASSFPGEEAFF
>TRBV6-5|TRBJ2-7
CASSQSGGWTSEQYF
>TRBV6-1|TRBJ2-7
CASSGMAEQYF
>TRBV18|TRBJ1-1
CASSPWTQVNTEAFF
>TRBV7-9|TRBJ1-5
CASSLGGDQPQHF
>TRBV4-1|TRBJ2-2
CATSRAGLGGELFF
>TRBV6-5|TRBJ1-2
CASSQQGQGIYGYTF
>TRBV5-1|TRBJ2-7
CASSLGVFYEQYF
>TRBV19|TRBJ1-6
CASSIAGVSYNSPLHF
>TRBV6-1|TRBJ2-7
CASSPLTGGSEQYF
>TRBV25-1|TRBJ1-6
CASSARDTYSPLHF
>TRBV18|TRBJ1-5
CASSPIGGGNQPQHF
>TRBV19|TRBJ2-7
CASSFGLAGPYEQYF
>TRBV7-2|TRBJ1-2
CASPTGSHGYTF
>TRBV5-1|TRBJ2-5
CASSLVSGGARETQYF
>TRBV14|TRBJ2-3
CASSQEIGTGRPADTQYF
>TRBV4-2|TRBJ2-2
CASSQGGGLNTGELFF
>TRBV19|TRBJ1-5
CASSNSYQPQHF
>TRBV6-1|TRBJ1-5
CASSPDRGVGQPQHF
>TRBV7-3|TRBJ2-1
CASSPALGGPNEQFF
>TRBV25-1|TRBJ2-2
CAGTGGLANTGELFF
>TRBV9|TRBJ2-1
CASSAPGTTRDEQFF
>TRBV7-9|TRBJ2-5
CASSPQVGPGETQYF